This T cell receptor beta chain appears in the sequencing data of a study of blood T cell repertoires in COVID-19. Study information: Samples of COVID-19 (acute and convalescent) were obtained from the United States, Italy and Spain. PBMCs, B-cell-depleted T cells, or T cells provided the cDNA or gDNA that made up the material.

Patients in Seattle were enrolled during active infection, then followed longitudinally. CDR1 is LGHDT, CDR2 YNNKEL, per germline (reference sequence). With V trimmed by 4 bases and J by 5 bases, 11 bases remained unmatched. There are 16 residues in the CDR3. Authors' processing steps: Reference gene primers were amplified, and this amplification served to estimate nucleated cell counts. Some clones are missing from TCRdb's copy, which holds only in-frame ones; the method was immunoSEQ multiplex PCR. That table gives V, J and clone size, and the DNA gave D and trimming. Of some 400,000 clones listed, around 87% are singletons.

This sequence joins TRBV3-1 (or the pseudogene TRBV3-2) and TRBJ2-3, with 8 bases lining up with TRBD2. The sequenced sample consisted of peripheral blood. This TCR came from a woman aged 25 to 39 with COVID-19, enrolled during active disease. The CDR3 bases are TGTGCCAGCAGCCCTTGGGGTCGGGAGGGGCAAGATACGCAGTATTTT. Protein sequence: CASSPWGREGQDTQYF.